These 28 T cell receptor beta chains were all obtained from the same sample, sequenced in a study of low-dose radiotherapy and immunotherapy resistance in tumors. Time point: before trial treatment. Alpha and beta chains were covered, as first-strand cDNA relied on TRAV- and TRBV-specific primers. The TCRs were subjected to amplification over approximately 20 PCR cycles employing a constant-region primer in conjunction with a V-primer adapter. Using its own MiXCR run on the reads, TCRdb lists one record per CDR3 protein. This sample yields 65,000 to 100,000 distinct CDR3 sequences, of which 15% to 20% are seen a single time; 2.8% belongs to the top ten. The sample was PBMCs, taken before treatment. The origin of the receptors is a male donor with prostate cancer.

The chain employs TRBV11-2 and TRBJ2-5; 12 bases are shared with TRBD2. Germline V gives CDR1 SGHAT, CDR2 FQNNGV. V gave up 1 base and J gave up 7 bases; unmatched junction bases: 7. The CDR3 is 16 amino acids. The CDR3 loop is CASSLAPSGGAGTQYF. Here the CDR3 DNA reads TGTGCCAGCAGCTTAGCCCCTAGCGGGGGGGCAGGGACCCAGTACTTC.

The sample holds many counts of this clonotype. The chain uses TRBV18 and TRBJ2-1, with D possibly TRBD1 on 5 matching bases. This CDR3 is 14 amino acids long. Trimming cost V 8 bases and J 6 bases, with 17 bases left between them. Germline assignment: CDR1 KGHSH and CDR2 LQKENI. The CDR3 is CASHPGLGRNEQFF. The CDR3 DNA is TGTGCCAGCCACCCCGGTTTGGGGCGCAATGAGCAGTTCTTC.

This clonotype appeared many times. This chain uses TRBV6-2 or TRBV6-3 with TRBJ1-2; perhaps TRBD1 as D (6 bases). V lost 5 bases and J 7 bases, leaving 20 bases between the germline ends. CDR3 length: 15 amino acids. The germline V gene has CDR1 MNHEY and CDR2 SVGEGT. The CDR3 nucleotides read TGTGCCAGCAGTCTACCAGGGGCCGGTGGGGGTGGCTACACCTTC. This codes for CASSLPGAGGGGYTF.

This clonotype was seen at least ten times. This chain connects TRBV19 to TRBJ1-1, with D possibly TRBD1 on 5 matching bases. Germline V gene sequence: CDR1 LNHDA, CDR2 SQIVND (reference sequence). With 4 bases removed from V and 2 bases from J, the gap between germline ends came to 14 bases. This CDR3 contains 15 residues. The CDR3 region is CASSTPAQGNTEAFF. The CDR3 DNA reads TGTGCCAGTAGTACCCCGGCCCAGGGTAACACTGAAGCTTTCTTT.

Regarding this clonotype: A read error likely explains this, since a far larger clone differs by one base. This sequence joins TRBV6-7 and TRBJ1-6, with a possible D match to TRBD1 (6 bases). TRBV6-7 is an open reading frame, and its role is uncertain. The CDR3 extends over 14 amino acids. The CDR3 DNA is TGTGCCAGCAGTTTCACAGGGCCGAAGTCACCCATCCACTTT. It codes for CASSFTGPKSPIHF.

This clonotype was seen many times. The chain is built from TRBV18 and TRBJ1-3, with D maybe TRBD1 (5 bases). The V and J ends lost 3 bases and 0 bases respectively, with 9 bases between them. The germline V gene has CDR1 KGHSH and CDR2 LQKENI. There are 15 residues in the CDR3. The CDR3 region is CASSPDKISGNTIYF. CDR3 DNA: TGTGCCAGCTCACCGGACAAAATCTCTGGAAACACCATATATTTT.

This clonotype was seen a single time. The chain is built from TRBV28 and TRBJ1-1; D remains unclear. Between the trimmed V and J ends, which lost 8 bases and 4 bases, there was a span of 8 bases. The CDR3 consists of 11 residues. Germline assignment: CDR1 MDHEN and CDR2 SYDVKM. Written as DNA, the CDR3 is TGTGCCAGCCCATTGGGCACTGAAGCTTTCTTT. Translation gives CASPLGTEAFF.

This clonotype was counted ten times or more. The J gene is TRBJ2-3, the V gene TRBV19; 13 bases fit TRBD2. Per germline, CDR1 LNHDA and CDR2 SQIVND (reference sequence). The V segment lost 5 bases and the J segment 7 bases; nucleotides outside the gene matches: 6. This CDR3 contains 15 residues. The CDR3 nucleotides read TGTGCCAGTAGTTTTTTGACTAGCGGGGGGCATACGCAGTATTTT. It codes for CASSFLTSGGHTQYF. Based on the CDR3 plus reference TRBV19 and TRBJ2-3, the full variable domain is DGGITQSPKYLFRKEGQNVTLSCEQNLNHDAMYWYRQDPGQGLRLIYYSQIVNDFQKGDIAEGYSVSREKKESFPLTVTSAQKNPTAFYLCASSFLTSGGHTQYFGPGTRLTVL.

A note on this clonotype: A far more abundant clone sits one base away, making this likely a read error. The J gene is TRBJ2-7, the V gene TRBV5-6; no firm D call. The V gene lost 0 bases and the J gene lost 7 bases, with 8 bases spanning the gap. Germline CDR1 SGHDT, CDR2 YYEEEE. CDR3 length: 12 residues. This CDR3 is CASSLEPNEQYF. The CDR3 DNA follows: TGTGCCAGCAGCTTGGAGCCCAATGAGCAGTACTTC.

This clonotype was detected many times. The chain carries TRBV11-2 and TRBJ1-4; D unresolved. This CDR3 has 15 amino acids. From germline, CDR1 is SGHAT and CDR2 FQNNGV. V dropped 5 bases and J dropped 5 bases, with 15 bases sitting between them. The CDR3 reads CASSPLWRWNEKLFF. The CDR3 DNA reads as TGTGCCAGCAGCCCCCTTTGGAGGTGGAATGAAAAACTGTTTTTT.

Ten or more counts support this clonotype. The chain is built from TRBV4-2 and TRBJ2-6, with no clear D. V was clipped by 2 bases and J by 4 bases, with 9 bases between them. The germline CDR1 and CDR2 sequences are LGHNA and YNFKEQ. This CDR3 spans 15 amino acids. The CDR3 reads CASSQTDSGANVLTF. Written as DNA, the CDR3 is TGTGCCAGCAGCCAAACAGATTCCGGGGCCAACGTCCTGACTTTC.

The chain uses TRBV12-3 or TRBV12-4 and TRBJ2-1, with a tentative D call TRBD1 (6 bases). V dropped 3 bases and J dropped 5 bases, with 11 bases sitting between them. The CDR3 runs 14 residues. The CDR3 reads CASSFGPGDNEQFF. CDR3 sequence (DNA): TGTGCCAGCAGTTTCGGACCAGGGGACAATGAGCAGTTCTTC.

Many counts were recorded for this clonotype. The chain combines TRBV3-1 with TRBJ2-6; possibly TRBD1 or TRBD2 for D (5 bases each). This CDR3 has 18 residues. CDR1 is LGHDT, CDR2 YNNKEL, per germline (reference sequence). With 4 bases removed from V and 4 bases from J, the gap between germline ends came to 20 bases. The CDR3 DNA reads as TGTGCCAGCAGCCGCAACACAGTGGGGGTTGTGGGGGCCAACGTCCTGACTTTC. It is translated as CASSRNTVGVVGANVLTF.

At least ten counts were recorded for this clonotype. V gene TRBV5-1 combines with J gene TRBJ2-1; D is ambiguous. There are 15 residues in the CDR3. V was trimmed by 0 bases and J by 2 bases, leaving 9 bases between them. Germline CDR1 SGHRS, CDR2 YFSETQ. CDR3 amino acids: CASSLALGTYNEQFF. CDR3 nucleotide sequence: TGCGCCAGCAGCTTGGCCCTTGGGACCTACAATGAGCAGTTCTTC.

This clonotype was observed at least ten times. The rearrangement links TRBV6-5 to TRBJ2-7; D is undetermined. CDR3 length: 15 residues. The germline V and J ends were trimmed by 0 bases and 6 bases, with 15 bases remaining between them. Germline V gene lookup returns CDR1 MNHEY and CDR2 SVGAGI. As DNA, the CDR3 is TGTGCCAGCAGTTACTCCCTTGAGGCCCCAGGCGAGCAGTACTTC. This translates into CASSYSLEAPGEQYF.

The chain's CDR3 is CASSPPSGAQYF. The CDR3 DNA reads TGTGCCAGCAGTCCCCCCTCCGGCGCCCAGTACTTC. J is TRBJ2-7 and V is TRBV12-3 or TRBV12-4, with D hard to call. This CDR3 comprises 12 residues. V lost 5 bases and J lost 10, with 15 bases in between.

The chain joins TRBV5-8 to TRBJ1-5, with D uncertain. The CDR3 extends over 12 amino acids. The germline V and J ends were trimmed by 1 base and 7 bases, with 6 bases remaining between them. The germline gives CDR1 SGHTS, CDR2 YDEGEE. DNA for the CDR3: TGTGCCAGCAGCTTGATTGCGCAGCCCCAGCATTTT. Amino acid sequence: CASSLIAQPQHF.

This clonotype was seen at least ten times. J is TRBJ2-2 and V is TRBV7-6; possible D gene TRBD2, 7 bases. The CDR3 extends over 15 amino acids. The V end was cut by 6 bases, the J end by 7 bases, with 18 bases between. Germline values: CDR1 SGHVS, CDR2 FNYEAQ. The CDR3 is CASRVAGAGHGELFF. CDR3 DNA sequence: TGTGCCAGCAGGGTCGCGGGGGCCGGCCACGGGGAGCTGTTTTTT.

This clonotype was counted many times. The chain combines TRBV6-1 with TRBJ2-5; possible D gene TRBD2, 5 bases. V gave up 5 bases and J gave up 3 bases, with 10 bases separating them. The germline V gene has CDR1 MNHNS and CDR2 SASEGT. The CDR3 runs 13 residues. CDR3: CASSKDGEETQYF. The CDR3 coding sequence is TGTGCCAGCAGTAAGGACGGGGAAGAGACCCAGTACTTC.

This clonotype was picked up many times. The chain joins TRBV5-6 to TRBJ1-2, with D perhaps matching TRBD1 (5 bases). CDR1 and CDR2 from the germline V gene are SGHDT and YYEEEE. This CDR3 is built from 16 residues. V lost 0 bases to trimming and J lost 3 bases, with 15 bases between them. For the CDR3, the DNA is TGTGCCAGCAGCTTGGGGCTCGGGGCGATGGACTATGGCTACACCTTC. The encoded protein is CASSLGLGAMDYGYTF.

The chain combines TRBV12-3 or TRBV12-4 with TRBJ1-1; D remains unclear. CDR3 length: 14 residues. V was trimmed by 6 bases and J by 6 bases, leaving 17 bases between them. CDR3 sequence: CASRITDRQSEAFF. CDR3 nucleotides: TGTGCCAGCAGAATAACCGACCGGCAATCTGAAGCTTTCTTT.

This clonotype has a count of ten or more. The chain links TRBV4-1 to TRBJ2-3; D is possibly TRBD2 (6 bases). The CDR3 covers 14 residues. V dropped 3 bases and J dropped 2 bases, with 9 bases sitting between them. Germline CDR1 and CDR2: MGHRA and YSYEKL. The chain's CDR3 is CASSQVGLTDTQYF. CDR3 DNA: TGCGCCAGCAGCCAGGTGGGACTCACAGATACGCAGTATTTT.

The chain links TRBV12-3 or TRBV12-4 to TRBJ1-4; D is perhaps TRBD1 (6 bases). The V and J ends lost 2 bases and 8 bases respectively, with 12 bases between them. The CDR3 is 14 residues long. The CDR3 nucleotides are TGTGCCAGCAGTTTATCGGGGGGCAAGGAAAAACTGTTTTTT. Its translation: CASSLSGGKEKLFF.

This clonotype was seen many times. The V gene is TRBV9, the J gene TRBJ2-3; D might be TRBD2 (6 bases). The V gene lost 5 bases and the J gene lost 1 base, with 17 bases spanning the gap. Germline-derived CDR1 and CDR2 are SGDLS and YYNGEE. The CDR3 runs 16 residues. CDR3 protein: CASRPGGSGRTDTQYF. The CDR3 nucleotides read TGTGCCAGCAGGCCCGGGGGTAGCGGTCGCACAGATACGCAGTATTTT.

This clonotype has ten or more counts. The rearrangement joins TRBV9 to TRBJ2-2, with D tentatively TRBD1 or TRBD2 (5 bases each). The germline gives CDR1 SGDLS, CDR2 YYNGEE. This CDR3 has 15 amino acids. Trimming took 0 bases from V and 4 from J, leaving 10 bases between them. The CDR3 protein is CASSVDGARTGELFF. CDR3 DNA: TGTGCCAGCAGCGTAGACGGGGCGCGCACCGGGGAGCTGTTTTTT. Complete variable domain (other parts from reference TRBV9 and TRBJ2-2): DSGVTQTPKHLITATGQRVTLRCSPRSGDLSVYWYQQSLDQGLQFLIQYYNGEERAKGNILERFSAQQFPDLHSELNLSSLELGDSALYFCASSVDGARTGELFFGEGSRLTVL.

This clonotype was counted at least ten times. The CDR3 region is CASSPGDSTFYGYTF. The DNA for the CDR3 is TGTGCCAGCAGTCCCGGTGACAGCACATTCTATGGCTACACCTTC. The chain recombines TRBV6-5 with TRBJ1-2, with D perhaps matching TRBD1 (5 bases). The V and J ends lost 5 bases and 4 bases respectively, with 17 bases between them. The CDR3 has 15 residues. From germline, CDR1 is MNHEY and CDR2 SVGAGI.

V and J are TRBV28 and TRBJ2-1; 10 bases align to TRBD1. There are 17 residues in the CDR3. CDR1 is MDHEN and CDR2 is SYDVKM in the germline V gene. The ends lost 6 bases at V and 7 bases at J; junction bases unmatched: 15. This chain's CDR3 is CASRGVIGDRGSNEQFF. In DNA form, the CDR3 reads TGTGCCAGCAGGGGGGTTATAGGGGACAGGGGATCGAATGAGCAGTTCTTC.

This clonotype was seen repeatedly, ten times or more. The V call is TRBV7-9, the J call TRBJ1-4; D uncertain. Germline CDR1 SEHNR, CDR2 FQNEAQ (reference sequence). Trimming removed 5 bases from V and 0 bases from J, with 16 bases in between. The CDR3 extends over 17 amino acids. CDR3 DNA sequence: TGTGCCAGCAGCCCTACCGCCGGCGGTCCAACTAATGAAAAACTGTTTTTT. Protein product: CASSPTAGGPTNEKLFF.